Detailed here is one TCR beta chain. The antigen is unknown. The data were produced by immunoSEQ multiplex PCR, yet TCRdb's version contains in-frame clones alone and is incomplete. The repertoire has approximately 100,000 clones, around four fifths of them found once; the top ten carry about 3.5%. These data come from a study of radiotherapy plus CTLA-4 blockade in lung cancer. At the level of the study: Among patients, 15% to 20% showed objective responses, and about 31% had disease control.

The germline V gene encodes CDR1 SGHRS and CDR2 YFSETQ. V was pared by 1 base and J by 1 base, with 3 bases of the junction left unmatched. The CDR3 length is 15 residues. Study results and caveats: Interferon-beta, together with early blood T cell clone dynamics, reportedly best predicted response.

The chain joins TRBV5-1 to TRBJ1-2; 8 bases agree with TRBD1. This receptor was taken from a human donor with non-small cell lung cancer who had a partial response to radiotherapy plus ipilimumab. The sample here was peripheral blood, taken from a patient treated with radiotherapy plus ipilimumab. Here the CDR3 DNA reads TGCGCCAGCAGCTTGACAGGGGGTATTAACTATGGCTACACCTTC. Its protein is CASSLTGGINYGYTF. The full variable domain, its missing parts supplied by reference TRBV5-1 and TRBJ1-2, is KAGVTQTPRYLIKTRGQQVTLSCSPISGHRSVSWYQQTPGQGLQFLFEYFSETQRNKGNFPGRFSGRQFSNSRSEMNVSTLELGDSALYLCASSLTGGINYGYTFGSGTRLTVV.